What follows are 16 T cell receptor beta chains derived from one specimen sequenced in a study of T cell responses to AZD1222 COVID-19 vaccine. Libraries were prepared by immunoSEQ multiplex PCR; TCRdb keeps only in-frame clonotypes and omits some of them. The table includes fewer than 150,000 clones, roughly 88% detected once. Sequencing was performed on peripheral blood, taken on day 0 of AZD1222 vaccination. The receptors were sampled from an adult in good health.

The rearrangement joins TRBV7-9 to TRBJ2-7; perhaps TRBD1 as D (6 bases). Trimming removed 1 base at V and 3 bases at J, with 7 bases between. The CDR3 loop spans 13 amino acids. Looked up from germline, CDR1 is SEHNR and CDR2 is FQNEAQ (reference sequence). DNA for the CDR3: TGTGCCAGCAGCTTAGGGACAGTCTACGAGCAGTACTTC. It specifies CASSLGTVYEQYF.

The chain combines TRBV5-1 with TRBJ1-1; D unresolved. Germline lookup yields CDR1 SGHRS and CDR2 YFSETQ. Between the trimmed V and J ends, which lost 5 bases and 4 bases, there was a span of 9 bases. This CDR3 has 12 amino acids. CDR3 sequence reads: CASRGLGTEAFF. The CDR3 DNA is TGCGCCAGCAGGGGCCTGGGCACTGAAGCTTTCTTT.

This sequence joins TRBV6-1 and TRBJ1-6; D not certain. Germline CDR1 and CDR2: MNHNS and SASEGT. CDR3 length: 14 residues. The V end lost 2 bases, the J end lost 9 bases, and 11 bases lay between the germline ends. The CDR3 here is CASSELRGGSPLHF. In DNA form, the CDR3 reads TGTGCCAGCAGTGAATTGCGGGGTGGTTCACCCCTCCACTTT.

The chain links TRBV7-2 to TRBJ1-3; maybe TRBD1 (6 bases). The V end was cut by 2 bases, the J end by 3 bases, with 14 bases between. Germline values: CDR1 SGHTA, CDR2 FQGNSA. This CDR3 contains 16 residues. The CDR3 region has the DNA TGTGCCAGCAGCTTAAGTCCGGGGGCGAATGGAAACACCATATATTTT. This translates into CASSLSPGANGNTIYF. Full variable domain (rest looked up from reference TRBV7-2 and TRBJ1-3): GAGVSQSPSNKVTEKGKDVELRCDPISGHTALYWYRQSLGQGLEFLIYFQGNSAPDKSGLPSDRFSAERTGGSVSTLTIQRTQQEDSAVYLCASSLSPGANGNTIYFGEGSWLTVV.

The chain is built from TRBV2 and TRBJ2-1, with 8 bases identical to TRBD2. The CDR3 contains 16 residues. With 6 bases clipped from V and 3 bases from J, the junction kept 10 bases outside the gene matches. Germline assignment: CDR1 SNHLY and CDR2 FYNNEI. CDR3 sequence reads: CASSPTSGLNYNEQFF. The CDR3 region has the DNA TGTGCCAGCAGCCCCACTAGCGGACTTAACTACAATGAGCAGTTCTTC.

This rearrangement joins TRBV15 to TRBJ1-6; D unclear. CDR3 length equals 15 residues. V lost 1 base and J 8 bases, leaving 12 bases between the germline ends. Germline CDR1 is LNHNV and CDR2 is YYDKDF (reference sequence). DNA of the CDR3: TGTGCCACCAGCAGAGTGCATTTTGTGGATTCACCCCTCCACTTT. It yields the protein CATSRVHFVDSPLHF.

CDR3 residues: CASSYSTVTQYF. For the CDR3, the DNA is TGTGCCAGCAGTTACTCGACGGTGACCCAGTACTTC. The chain carries TRBV6-2 or TRBV6-3 and TRBJ2-5, with unresolved D. Trimming removed 0 bases at V and 7 bases at J, with 6 bases between. The CDR3 is 12 amino acids. The germline CDR1 and CDR2 sequences are MNHEY and SVGEGT.

The chain uses TRBV19 and TRBJ2-7, with unresolved D. Per germline, CDR1 LNHDA and CDR2 SQIVND (reference sequence). The CDR3 extends over 14 amino acids. V shed 3 bases and J shed 2 bases, with 11 bases lying between them. The CDR3 spells CASSIEGFPYEQYF. DNA of the CDR3: TGTGCCAGTAGTATTGAAGGTTTCCCCTACGAGCAGTACTTC.

The chain recombines TRBV2 with TRBJ2-7, with D tentatively TRBD2 (6 bases). Trimming took 2 bases from V and 0 from J, leaving 14 bases between them. The CDR3 spans 16 residues. CDR1 SNHLY and CDR2 FYNNEI come from the germline V gene. CDR3 sequence: CASSEFAGMASYEQYF. DNA of the CDR3: TGTGCCAGCAGTGAATTCGCGGGGATGGCCTCCTACGAGCAGTACTTC.

CDR3: CATGRGDTDTQYF. The CDR3 bases are TGTGCCACCGGTCGGGGAGACACAGATACGCAGTATTTT. The V call is TRBV6-5, the J call TRBJ2-3; maybe TRBD2 (5 bases). The CDR3 spans 13 residues. Germline V gene sequence: CDR1 MNHEY, CDR2 SVGAGI. Trimming left V 10 bases short and J 2 bases short, with 13 bases between.

A few counts support this clone. The chain is built from TRBV28 and TRBJ2-7, with unresolved D. V dropped 3 bases and J dropped 2 bases, with 8 bases sitting between them. Germline CDR1 reads MDHEN; CDR2 reads SYDVKM. The CDR3 has 13 residues. The CDR3 is CASSLAQTYEQYF. CDR3 nucleotide sequence: TGTGCCAGCAGTTTGGCCCAGACCTACGAGCAGTACTTC.

This clone occurred once. The V gene is TRBV12-3 or TRBV12-4, the J gene TRBJ1-1; D not certain. The CDR3 sequence is 11 residues long. V lost 3 bases and J 4 bases, leaving 3 bases between the germline ends. In DNA, the CDR3 is TGTGCCAGCAGTTTTGGCACTGAAGCTTTCTTT. Protein product: CASSFGTEAFF.

The chain couples TRBV19 to TRBJ2-7; tentatively, D is TRBD1 (6 bases). The ends were cut back, 4 bases at V and 4 bases at J, with 14 bases in the middle. The CDR3 extends over 14 amino acids. Germline-derived CDR1 and CDR2 are LNHDA and SQIVND (reference sequence). The CDR3 region is CASSTTGSVYEQYF. The CDR3, as DNA: TGTGCCAGTAGTACCACAGGGTCCGTATACGAGCAGTACTTC.

The J gene is TRBJ2-2, the V gene TRBV5-1, with D unclear. V shed 2 bases and J shed 3 bases, with 11 bases lying between them. Germline CDR1 SGHRS, CDR2 YFSETQ. This CDR3 comprises 15 residues. The CDR3 reads CASSFGSIDTGELFF. CDR3 DNA: TGCGCCAGCAGCTTCGGATCAATAGACACCGGGGAGCTGTTTTTT.

This clone was seen only a few times. The genes are TRBV7-2 and TRBJ1-5; D not resolved. This CDR3 spans 15 amino acids. Germline-derived CDR1 and CDR2 are SGHTA and FQGNSA. Deletions cut 5 bases from V and 6 bases from J, with 17 bases between. The CDR3 sequence: CASSTRTPIGQPQHF. In DNA, the CDR3 is TGTGCCAGCAGCACCCGGACTCCTATTGGTCAGCCCCAGCATTTT.

The V and J genes are TRBV11-2 and TRBJ1-6; 8 bases agree with TRBD1. The CDR3 extends over 15 amino acids. Trimming at V came to 5 bases and at J to 7 bases, leaving 7 bases not matched to a gene. Germline V lookup: CDR1 SGHAT, CDR2 FQNNGV. For the CDR3, the DNA is TGTGCCAGCAGCCCCCGGACAGGGTACAATTCACCCCTCCACTTT. Protein sequence: CASSPRTGYNSPLHF.